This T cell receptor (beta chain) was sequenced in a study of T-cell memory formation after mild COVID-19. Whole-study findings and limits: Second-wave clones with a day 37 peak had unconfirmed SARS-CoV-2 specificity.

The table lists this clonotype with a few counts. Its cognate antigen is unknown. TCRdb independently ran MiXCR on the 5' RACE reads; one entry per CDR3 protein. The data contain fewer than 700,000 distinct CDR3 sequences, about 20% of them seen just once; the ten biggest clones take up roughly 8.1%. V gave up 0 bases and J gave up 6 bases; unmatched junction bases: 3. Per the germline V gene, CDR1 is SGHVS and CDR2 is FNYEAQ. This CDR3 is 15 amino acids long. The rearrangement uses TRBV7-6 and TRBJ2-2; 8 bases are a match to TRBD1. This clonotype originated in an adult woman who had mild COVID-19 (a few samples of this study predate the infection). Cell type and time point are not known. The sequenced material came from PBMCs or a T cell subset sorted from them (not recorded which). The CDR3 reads CASSLAPQGAGELFF. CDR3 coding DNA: TGTGCCAGCAGCTTAGCGCCACAGGGGGCCGGGGAGCTGTTTTTT.